This TCR beta chain was captured by sequencing in a study of cytomegalovirus exposure and HLA in healthy donors. In the study overall: Among the approximately 430 donors who were genotyped, about 86% fell in the genetic ancestry cluster that is associated with self-reported Caucasian donors. Study findings and constraints: The authors reported that TCR beta sequences could predict HLA-A and HLA-B alleles. These predictions were accurate for most subjects in the first cohort. Differences between HLA loci emerged in a later analysis of TCR association rates, with DRB1 most and HLA-C fewest.

To note about this clone: Its matching antigen is unknown.

V was pared by 5 bases and J by 6 bases, with 14 bases between. Germline V gene sequence: CDR1 SGHRS, CDR2 YFSETQ. There are 14 residues in the CDR3. PCR primers comprised 60 Vbeta and 13 Jbeta primers. Method: immunoSEQ multiplex PCR; TCRdb's copy keeps in-frame clones and lacks some. The sample has some 120,000 clones; 81% are singletons. The receptor was derived from a woman in her forties in good health and CMV-seronegative. V gene TRBV5-1 combines with J gene TRBJ2-2, with a tentative D call TRBD2 (5 bases). The sequenced sample consisted of PBMCs. The CDR3 is CASRTGFVSGELFF. In DNA form, the CDR3 reads TGCGCCAGCAGGACGGGGTTCGTCTCCGGGGAGCTGTTTTTT.